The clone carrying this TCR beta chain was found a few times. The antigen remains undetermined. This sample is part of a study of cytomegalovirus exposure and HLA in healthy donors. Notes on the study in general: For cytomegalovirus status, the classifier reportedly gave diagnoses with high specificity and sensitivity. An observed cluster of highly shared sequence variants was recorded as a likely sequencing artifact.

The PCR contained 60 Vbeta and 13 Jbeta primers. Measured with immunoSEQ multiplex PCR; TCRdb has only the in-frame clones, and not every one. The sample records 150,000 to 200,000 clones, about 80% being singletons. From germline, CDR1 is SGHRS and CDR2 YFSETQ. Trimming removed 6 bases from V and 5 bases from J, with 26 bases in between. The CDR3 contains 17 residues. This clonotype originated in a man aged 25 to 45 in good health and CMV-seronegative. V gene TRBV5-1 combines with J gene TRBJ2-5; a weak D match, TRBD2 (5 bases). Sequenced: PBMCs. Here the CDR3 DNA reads TGCGCCAGCACCTCTCTCAAAGCGGCTAGTGAAGCGGAGACCCAGTACTTC. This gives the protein CASTSLKAASEAETQYF.